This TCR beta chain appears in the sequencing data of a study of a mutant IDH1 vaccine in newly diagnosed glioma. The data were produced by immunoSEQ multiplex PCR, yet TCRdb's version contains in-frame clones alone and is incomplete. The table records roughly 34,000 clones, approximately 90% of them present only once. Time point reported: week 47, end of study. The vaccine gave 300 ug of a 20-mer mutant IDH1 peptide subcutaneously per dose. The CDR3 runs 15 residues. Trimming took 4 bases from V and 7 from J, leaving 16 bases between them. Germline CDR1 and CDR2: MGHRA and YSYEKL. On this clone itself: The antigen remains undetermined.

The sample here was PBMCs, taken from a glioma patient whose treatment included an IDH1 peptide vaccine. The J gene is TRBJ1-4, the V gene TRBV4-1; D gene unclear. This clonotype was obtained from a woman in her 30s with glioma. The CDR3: CASSRPLGWGEKLFF. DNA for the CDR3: TGCGCCAGCAGCCGGCCCCTAGGGTGGGGTGAAAAACTGTTTTTT.